This T cell receptor beta chain was sequenced in a study of metastatic and nonmetastatic thyroid tumors. This clone has ten or more counts. What it binds is unknown. TCRdb reanalyzed the PCR reads via MiXCR. The sample carries 45,000 or so clones, less than 5% recorded once. Among the patients, none had received any treatment before thyroid surgery. V lost 0 bases to trimming and J lost 10 bases; unmatched junction nucleotides: 4. This CDR3 contains 12 residues. CDR1 is DFQATT and CDR2 is SNEGSKA in the germline V gene (reference sequence). Points from the study as a whole: As reported, TCR beta diversity in blood and tumor was significantly higher in malignant thyroid tumors than in benign nodules.

The sample comprised blood. The sequence derives from a female donor with papillary thyroid cancer or a benign thyroid nodule (not recorded which). Some clones in this sample may be carry-over from other donors' samples. The chain uses TRBV20-1 and TRBJ2-3; 7 positions agree with TRBD2. The CDR3 sequence: CSARDPAGAQYF. CDR3 bases: TGCAGTGCTAGAGATCCCGCGGGAGCGCAGTATTTT.